Sequencing of this T cell receptor (beta chain) was carried out in a study of metastatic and nonmetastatic thyroid tumors (TCRdb year 2020). With respect to the entire study: Repertoires from peripheral blood and from tumor or nodule tissue samples of malignant and benign thyroid patients were compared.

No treatment had been received by any patient before thyroid surgery. The study retrospectively analysed patient clinical samples collected from about 2012 to 2018 using T-cell receptor beta sequencing. The library was built by means of PCR. The instrument was an Illumina HiSeq 4000. High-throughput sequencing was used to profile the TCR beta-chain CDR3 region of every patient. The paper's processing steps were these. A classifier to discriminate distant-metastatic papillary thyroid cancer patients was built from CDR3 differences across clinicopathological groups. To measure repertoire diversity the researchers used the Shannon index, while the Morisita-Horn index served to gauge how similar the tumor and blood repertoires were. TCRdb reanalyzed the raw reads on its own, using fastp at Q25 for trimming and MiXCR for clone calling, and kept in-frame beta chains. TCRdb's processing, not the study's, gives the V and J calls here. The sample yields 43,000 or so clones; roughly a quarter were counted once. Roughly 3% of the sample lies in the top ten.

This clone was observed a handful of times. What this receptor recognizes is not known. No much larger clonotype is one base removed from it; base qualities were not supplied. General study outcomes and caveats: In both blood and tumor samples, TCR beta diversity was reported to be significantly higher in malignant tumors than in benign nodules.

CDR1 and CDR2, per the germline V gene (reference sequence), are LNHDA and SQIVND. V has 5 bases trimmed and J has 3 bases trimmed; junction bases matching no gene number 7. The CDR3 has 14 amino acids, counting the end cysteine and phenylalanine. Left in the record is the CDR3 DNA by itself, 42 bases read in frame from the first base. Input material: blood. The chain couples TRBV19 to TRBJ2-7, with 7 bases aligning to TRBD2. This clonotype originated in a male donor with papillary thyroid cancer or a benign thyroid nodule (not recorded which). Some clones in this sample may be carry-over from other donors' samples. The CDR3 in this case is CASSRASGGYEQYF. At the DNA level, the sequence is TGTGCCAGTAGTCGGGCTAGCGGTGGCTACGAGCAGTACTTC.